These 22 T cell receptor beta chains originate from one sample sequenced in a study of siplizumab effects on memory and regulatory T cells. TCRdb's copy holds only in-frame clones and misses some; the assay was immunoSEQ multiplex PCR. Counted here are approximately 92,000 clones, around 94% occurring once; the ten biggest clones make up 1% to 1.5%. The sequencing input was non-Treg CD4+ T cells sorted from blood. Receptor source: a human donor in good health.

Only one count was recorded for this clone. This chain uses TRBV5-6 with TRBJ1-2; D possibly corresponds to TRBD1 (5 bases). Germline V CDR1 and CDR2: SGHDT, YYEEEE. Trimming left V 4 bases short and J 2 bases short, with 15 bases between. This CDR3 has 15 amino acids. CDR3 in amino acids: CASSPWEGINYGYTF. The CDR3 bases are TGTGCCAGCAGCCCGTGGGAGGGGATCAACTATGGCTACACCTTC. Full variable domain (missing parts from reference TRBV5-6 and TRBJ1-2): DAGVTQSPTHLIKTRGQQVTLRCSPKSGHDTVSWYQQALGQGPQFIFQYYEEEERQRGNFPDRFSGHQFPNYSSELNVNALLLGDSALYLCASSPWEGINYGYTFGSGTRLTVV.

The CDR3 region is CASSFRGQGYSPLHF. CDR3 DNA sequence: TGTGCCAGCAGTTTCCGTGGACAGGGATATTCACCCCTCCACTTT. The chain couples TRBV27 to TRBJ1-6; 8 bases map to TRBD1. The CDR3 covers 15 residues. Looked up from germline, CDR1 is MNHEY and CDR2 is SMNVEV (reference sequence). With V trimmed by 3 bases and J by 8 bases, 6 bases remained unmatched.

The chain joins TRBV28 to TRBJ1-4; D is unresolved. Germline-derived CDR1 and CDR2 are MDHEN and SYDVKM. V lost 5 bases to trimming and J lost 4 bases, with 11 bases between them. The CDR3 is made up of 14 amino acids. CDR3 sequence (DNA): TGTGCCAGCAGTGTAGAGTCGGGTAATGAAAAACTGTTTTTT. It is translated as CASSVESGNEKLFF.

The chain combines TRBV13 with TRBJ2-6; no reliable D call. Trimming shortened V by 2 bases and J by 0 bases, and 5 bases separated the two germline ends. CDR3 size: 15 residues. Germline-derived CDR1 and CDR2 are PRHDT and FYEKMQ (reference sequence). The CDR3, as DNA: TGTGCCAGCAGCTTAAGCAGCTCTGGGGCCAACGTCCTGACTTTC. This encodes CASSLSSSGANVLTF.

The chain combines TRBV28 with TRBJ2-5; D is undetermined. V shed 5 bases and J shed 3 bases, with 4 bases lying between them. This CDR3 has 11 amino acids. Germline-derived CDR1 and CDR2 are MDHEN and SYDVKM. The CDR3 bases are TGTGCCAGCAGTATCAAAGAGACCCAGTACTTC. Its translation is CASSIKETQYF.

J is TRBJ2-5 and V is TRBV7-9, with 7 bases that match TRBD2. Germline trimming cut 5 bases from V and 1 base from J; bases unmatched to any gene: 4. From germline, CDR1 is SEHNR and CDR2 FQNEAQ (reference sequence). The CDR3 runs 14 residues. The CDR3 reads CASSPWTSQETQYF. Here the CDR3 DNA reads TGTGCCAGCAGCCCCTGGACTAGCCAAGAGACCCAGTACTTC.

The chain is built from TRBV28 and TRBJ1-3; D is perhaps TRBD1 (6 bases). The CDR3 is 15 amino acids. V was trimmed by 7 bases and J by 3 bases, leaving 16 bases between them. Germline lookup yields CDR1 MDHEN and CDR2 SYDVKM. The CDR3 spells CASKAGAASGNTIYF. The CDR3 nucleotides are TGTGCCAGCAAGGCAGGGGCCGCTAGTGGAAACACCATATATTTT. The whole variable domain, remainder taken from reference TRBV28 and TRBJ1-3, is DVKVTQSSRYLVKRTGEKVFLECVQDMDHENMFWYRQDPGLGLRLIYFSYDVKMKEKGDIPEGYSVSREKKERFSLILESASTNQTSMYLCASKAGAASGNTIYFGEGSWLTVV.

This rearrangement joins TRBV5-1 to TRBJ2-3; 9 positions match TRBD2. The V gene's germline CDR1 is SGHRS and CDR2 YFSETQ. The junction had 8 bases not matched to a gene; V was cut back by 4 bases and J by 2 bases. This CDR3 has 16 residues. CDR3 region: CASSAGLAGLTDTQYF. In DNA, the CDR3 is TGCGCCAGCAGCGCCGGTCTAGCGGGACTCACAGATACGCAGTATTTT.

The chain links TRBV6-1 to TRBJ1-4; unclear D gene. This CDR3 spans 15 amino acids. From germline, CDR1 is MNHNS and CDR2 SASEGT. Between the trimmed V and J ends, which lost 2 bases and 3 bases, there was a span of 10 bases. The CDR3 region has the DNA TGTGCCAGCAGTGAATTTGGACCAGCTAATGAAAAACTGTTTTTT. Amino acids: CASSEFGPANEKLFF.

The V and J genes are TRBV7-9 and TRBJ2-1, with 13 bases fitting TRBD2. The CDR3 runs to 16 residues. V lost 5 bases and J lost 6; bases outside the gene matches: 7. The germline CDR1 and CDR2 sequences are SEHNR and FQNEAQ (reference sequence). The CDR3 DNA reads as TGTGCCAGCAGCCCACGACTAGCGGGGGGCGCCAATGAGCAGTTCTTC. Translation gives CASSPRLAGGANEQFF.

This clone is judged medium-sized. Other DNA sequences in this sample translate to the same CDR3. The V gene is TRBV29-1, the J gene TRBJ2-2; tentatively, D is TRBD1 (6 bases). This CDR3 region has 12 residues. V gave up 6 bases and J gave up 1 base, with 6 bases separating them. Per germline, CDR1 SQVTM and CDR2 ANQGSEA. The CDR3, as DNA: TGCAGCGTGGGACAGAACACCGGGGAGCTGTTTTTT. Translated: CSVGQNTGELFF.

The CDR3 DNA reads TGCGCCAGCAGGATCCGACAGGGGAACACTGAAGCTTTCTTT. Translated, it gives CASRIRQGNTEAFF. V gene TRBV5-1 combines with J gene TRBJ1-1; 7 bases align to TRBD1. The CDR3 is 14 amino acids. V trimming: 5 bases; J trimming: 1 base; junction bases outside the gene matches: 5. Looked up from germline, CDR1 is SGHRS and CDR2 is YFSETQ.

The chain has TRBV4-2 and TRBJ1-2; 7 nucleotides align to TRBD1. V was clipped by 4 bases and J by 2 bases; unmatched bases: 4. CDR3 length: 14 residues. Germline V gene sequence: CDR1 LGHNA, CDR2 YNFKEQ. The DNA for the CDR3 is TGTGCCAGCAGCCCCCCGGGACAGAACTATGGCTACACCTTC. Translated, it gives CASSPPGQNYGYTF.

CDR3 sequence reads: CASSQARTSGMYEQYF. CDR3 DNA: TGTGCCAGCAGCCAAGCCCGGACTAGCGGGATGTACGAGCAGTACTTC. The V and J genes are TRBV4-2 and TRBJ2-7, with 12 bases aligning to TRBD2. CDR1 is LGHNA and CDR2 is YNFKEQ in the germline V gene. The V segment lost 1 base and the J segment 4 bases; nucleotides outside the gene matches: 5. The CDR3 is made up of 16 amino acids.

The gene calls are TRBV28 and TRBJ1-4; no clear D. Per germline, CDR1 MDHEN and CDR2 SYDVKM. CDR3 size: 13 residues. Deletions cut 6 bases from V and 0 bases from J, with 5 bases between. CDR3 in amino acids: CASRQATNEKLFF. Written as DNA, the CDR3 is TGTGCCAGCAGGCAGGCAACTAATGAAAAACTGTTTTTT.

The count of this clone is one. The rearrangement links TRBV6-6 to TRBJ2-7; D perhaps matches TRBD2 (6 bases). The germline gives CDR1 MNHNY, CDR2 SVGAGI (reference sequence). The CDR3 loop spans 14 amino acids. Trimming pared 2 bases from V and 0 bases from J, leaving 8 bases between. The CDR3 protein is CASSYGEVSYEQYF. The DNA of the CDR3 is TGTGCCAGCAGTTACGGGGAGGTCTCCTACGAGCAGTACTTC.

The chain recombines TRBV7-9 with TRBJ2-3; the D is unclear. The CDR3 sequence is 12 residues long. The germline V gene encodes CDR1 SEHNR and CDR2 FQNEAQ (reference sequence). Trimming stripped 4 bases from V and 6 bases from J, with 8 bases between. CDR3: CASSSSWDTQYF. Written as DNA, the CDR3 is TGTGCCAGCAGCTCTAGTTGGGATACGCAGTATTTT.

The chain carries TRBV28 and TRBJ2-5; 10 nucleotides line up with TRBD1. Unmatched junction bases numbered 10, after V lost 7 bases and J lost 2 bases. CDR3 length equals 16 residues. Looked up from germline, CDR1 is MDHEN and CDR2 is SYDVKM. Here the CDR3 DNA reads TGTGCCAGCACCGACCGGGACAGGGGCTTTCAAGAGACCCAGTACTTC. Protein product: CASTDRDRGFQETQYF. The full variable domain, with the rest looked up from reference TRBV28 and TRBJ2-5, is DVKVTQSSRYLVKRTGEKVFLECVQDMDHENMFWYRQDPGLGLRLIYFSYDVKMKEKGDIPEGYSVSREKKERFSLILESASTNQTSMYLCASTDRDRGFQETQYFGPGTRLLVL.

The chain has TRBV18 and TRBJ2-2; D is unclear. V lost 5 bases to trimming and J lost 1 base, with 5 bases between them. The CDR3 runs to 13 residues. The germline gives CDR1 KGHSH, CDR2 LQKENI. The chain's CDR3 is CASSSVNTGELFF. The CDR3 nucleotides are TGTGCCAGCTCATCAGTGAACACCGGGGAGCTGTTTTTT.

This rearrangement joins TRBV2 to TRBJ1-2, with 8 positions matching TRBD1. The CDR3 spans 13 residues. The V gene end was trimmed by 5 bases and the J gene end by 2 bases; junction bases not matched to a gene: 1. In germline, CDR1 is SNHLY, CDR2 FYNNEI. The CDR3: CASSRDRNYGYTF. CDR3 sequence (DNA): TGTGCCAGCAGTAGGGACAGGAACTATGGCTACACCTTC.

The rearrangement links TRBV20-1 to TRBJ2-3; TRBD2 might be the D (5 bases). V was clipped by 8 bases and J by 5 bases, with 11 bases between them. The CDR3 has 11 amino acids. Germline V gene sequence: CDR1 DFQATT, CDR2 SNEGSKA (reference sequence). The CDR3 reads CSPEGKDTQYF. CDR3 nucleotide sequence: TGCAGTCCAGAGGGAAAAGATACGCAGTATTTT.

The V and J genes are TRBV7-3 and TRBJ1-1; maybe TRBD1 (6 bases). The V gene's germline CDR1 is SGHTA and CDR2 FQGTGA. The V end was cut by 4 bases, the J end by 5 bases, with 11 bases between. The CDR3 length is 13 residues. The CDR3 region is CASSSGVGTEAFF. The CDR3 nucleotides are TGTGCCAGCAGCTCAGGGGTAGGGACTGAAGCTTTCTTT.